These 12 T cell receptor beta chains were sequenced from one sample in a study of CD8 T cells in Susac syndrome. Reverse transcription of 0.5 to 1 ug RNA used random hexamers. In TCRdb, the immunoSEQ multiplex PCR reads were re-called with MiXCR into one record per CDR3 protein. The sample lists some 200,000 distinct CDR3 sequences, 95% occurring once. Sequenced sample: CD8+ T cells from PBMCs. These receptor sequences come from a human donor with Susac syndrome.

The rearrangement links TRBV24-1 to TRBJ2-3, with a tentative D call TRBD1 (6 bases). Germline V lookup: CDR1 KGHDR, CDR2 SFDVKD. CDR3 size: 14 residues. Trimming left V 4 bases short and J 2 bases short, with 9 bases between. CDR3 residues: CATSETGLTDTQYF. In DNA form, the CDR3 reads TGTGCCACCAGTGAGACAGGACTCACAGATACGCAGTATTTT.

V usage is TRBV29-1 and J usage is TRBJ2-1; no clear D. Germline CDR1 and CDR2: SQVTM and ANQGSEA. The V end lost 2 bases, the J end lost 5 bases, and 13 bases lay between the germline ends. This CDR3 is built from 14 residues. CDR3 sequence: CSVERDSWNNEQFF. As DNA, the CDR3 is TGCAGCGTTGAACGAGATAGCTGGAACAATGAGCAGTTCTTC.

The table lists this clonotype with a count of one. V is TRBV4-1 and J is TRBJ2-4; possibly TRBD1 or TRBD2 for D (6 bases each). In germline, CDR1 is MGHRA, CDR2 YSYEKL. Trimming left V 1 base short and J 2 bases short, with 15 bases between. The CDR3 is 17 residues long. The CDR3 is CASSQGPGGLTKNIQYF. The CDR3 region has the DNA TGCGCCAGCAGCCAAGGACCCGGGGGCCTGACCAAAAACATTCAGTACTTC.

This sequence joins TRBV11-2 and TRBJ2-6, with D possibly being TRBD1 (5 bases). CDR3 length: 22 amino acids. The germline V gene has CDR1 SGHAT and CDR2 FQNNGV. Deletions cut 5 bases from V and 0 bases from J, with 29 bases between. CDR3 in amino acids: CASSPLPLGQSTTNSGANVLTF. The CDR3 DNA is TGTGCCAGCAGCCCACTCCCCCTGGGGCAGTCAACCACTAACTCTGGGGCCAACGTCCTGACTTTC.

This clonotype was observed a handful of times. The chain recombines TRBV13 with TRBJ1-1, with D possibly matching TRBD1 (6 bases). Germline V CDR1 and CDR2: PRHDT, FYEKMQ (reference sequence). V dropped 6 bases and J dropped 5 bases, with 10 bases sitting between them. This CDR3 has 12 amino acids. CDR3: CASSLRGTEAFF. The CDR3 nucleotides read TGTGCCAGCAGTTTAAGGGGGACTGAAGCTTTCTTT. Combining the CDR3 with reference TRBV13 and TRBJ1-1 gives the whole variable domain AAGVIQSPRHLIKEKRETATLKCYPIPRHDTVYWYQQGPGQDPQFLISFYEKMQSDKGSIPDRFSAQQFSDYHSELNMSSLELGDSALYFCASSLRGTEAFFGQGTRLTVV.

The CDR3 protein is CASSDIGGSGTEAFF. Here the CDR3 DNA reads TGCGCCAGCAGCGATATAGGGGGGTCGGGCACTGAAGCTTTCTTT. This chain links TRBV5-1 with TRBJ1-1; TRBD1 is a possible D gene (6 bases). The germline V gene has CDR1 SGHRS and CDR2 YFSETQ. V lost 4 bases to trimming and J lost 4 bases, with 17 bases between them. The length of the CDR3 is 15 residues.

The V call is TRBV7-2, the J call TRBJ2-5; 12 positions agree with TRBD2. V was pared by 2 bases and J by 1 base, with 2 bases of the junction left unmatched. CDR1 SGHTA and CDR2 FQGNSA come from the germline V gene. The CDR3 extends over 16 amino acids. CDR3 in amino acids: CASSLTSGGPQETQYF. In nucleotides, the CDR3 is TGTGCCAGCAGCTTAACTAGCGGGGGGCCCCAAGAGACCCAGTACTTC.

The chain links TRBV28 to TRBJ2-1; maybe TRBD2 (6 bases). The ends were cut back, 8 bases at V and 5 bases at J, with 19 bases in the middle. CDR3 length: 15 residues. Germline CDR1 and CDR2: MDHEN and SYDVKM. CDR3: CASDSGSRGDNEQFF. CDR3 DNA: TGTGCCAGCGACTCCGGGAGCCGCGGGGACAATGAGCAGTTCTTC. The whole variable domain, filled in from reference TRBV28 and TRBJ2-1, reads DVKVTQSSRYLVKRTGEKVFLECVQDMDHENMFWYRQDPGLGLRLIYFSYDVKMKEKGDIPEGYSVSREKKERFSLILESASTNQTSMYLCASDSGSRGDNEQFFGPGTRLTVL.

The chain recombines TRBV9 with TRBJ2-1; 10 nucleotides align to TRBD2. V lost 5 bases, J lost 8 bases, and 10 bases stayed unmatched. The CDR3 contains 15 residues. CDR1 and CDR2 from the germline V gene are SGDLS and YYNGEE. CDR3 in DNA: TGTGCCAGCAGTCCCCCTAGCGGGAGAGGACATGAGCAGTTCTTC. Its translation is CASSPPSGRGHEQFF. The full variable domain, in which reference TRBV9 and TRBJ2-1 provide the parts outside the CDR3, is DSGVTQTPKHLITATGQRVTLRCSPRSGDLSVYWYQQSLDQGLQFLIQYYNGEERAKGNILERFSAQQFPDLHSELNLSSLELGDSALYFCASSPPSGRGHEQFFGPGTRLTVL.

This clonotype was recorded once. This chain uses TRBV20-1 with TRBJ2-1; unclear D gene. V dropped 6 bases and J dropped 1 base, with 10 bases sitting between them. Germline V gene data show CDR1 as DFQATT and CDR2 as SNEGSKA (reference sequence). The CDR3 is 13 amino acids. The CDR3 loop is CSAPLRSYNEQFF. The CDR3 DNA reads as TGCAGTGCGCCCCTTCGATCCTACAATGAGCAGTTCTTC.

This clonotype was seen just once. The chain links TRBV4-1 to TRBJ2-1; perhaps TRBD2 as D (7 bases). V gave up 5 bases and J gave up 2 bases, with 13 bases separating them. This CDR3 is 15 amino acids long. Germline assignment: CDR1 MGHRA and CDR2 YSYEKL. Here the CDR3 DNA reads TGCGCCAGCAGCTCAAGGGGGGGGACCTACAATGAGCAGTTCTTC. Translating it yields CASSSRGGTYNEQFF.

This clonotype was found once. This chain connects TRBV21-1 to TRBJ2-7. TRBV21-1 has pseudogene status. The CDR3 contains 15 residues. CDR3 sequence reads: CASSNPFAGDYEQYF. In DNA form, the CDR3 reads TGTGCCAGCAGCAATCCGTTCGCTGGGGACTACGAGCAGTACTTC.